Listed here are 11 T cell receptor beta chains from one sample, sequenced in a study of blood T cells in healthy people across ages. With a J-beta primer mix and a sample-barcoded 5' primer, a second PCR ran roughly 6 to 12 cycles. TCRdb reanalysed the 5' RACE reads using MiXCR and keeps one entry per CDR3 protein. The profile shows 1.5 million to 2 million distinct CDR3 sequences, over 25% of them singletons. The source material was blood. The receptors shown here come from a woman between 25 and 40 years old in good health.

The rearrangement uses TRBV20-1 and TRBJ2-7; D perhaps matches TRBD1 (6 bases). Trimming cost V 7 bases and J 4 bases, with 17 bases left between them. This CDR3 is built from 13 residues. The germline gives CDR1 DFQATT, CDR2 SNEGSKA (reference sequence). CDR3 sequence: CSVGASRDYEQYF. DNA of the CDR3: TGCAGTGTGGGGGCTAGCAGAGATTACGAGCAGTACTTC.

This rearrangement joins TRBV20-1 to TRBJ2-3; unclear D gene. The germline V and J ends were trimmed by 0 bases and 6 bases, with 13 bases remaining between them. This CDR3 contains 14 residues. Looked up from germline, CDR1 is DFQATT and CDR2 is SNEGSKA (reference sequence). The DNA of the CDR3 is TGCAGTGCTAGAGATCCCCTCGTGATCGATACGCAGTATTTT. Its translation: CSARDPLVIDTQYF.

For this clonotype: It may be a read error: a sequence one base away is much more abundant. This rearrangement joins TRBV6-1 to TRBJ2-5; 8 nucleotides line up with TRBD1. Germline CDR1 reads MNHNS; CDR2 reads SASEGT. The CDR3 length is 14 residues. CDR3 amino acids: CAGSERDRKETQYF. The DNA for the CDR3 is TGTGCCGGCAGTGAGAGGGACAGGAAGGAGACCCAGTACTTC.

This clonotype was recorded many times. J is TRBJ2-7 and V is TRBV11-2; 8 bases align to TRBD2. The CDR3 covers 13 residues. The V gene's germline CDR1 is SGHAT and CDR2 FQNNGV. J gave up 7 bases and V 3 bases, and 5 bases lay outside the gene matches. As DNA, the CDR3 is TGTGCCAGCAGCTTCGGACTAGCAGGGGAGCAGTACTTC. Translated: CASSFGLAGEQYF. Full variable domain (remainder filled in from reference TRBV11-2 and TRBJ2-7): EAGVAQSPRYKIIEKRQSVAFWCNPISGHATLYWYQQILGQGPKLLIQFQNNGVVDDSQLPKDRFSAERLKGVDSTLKIQPAKLEDSAVYLCASSFGLAGEQYFGPGTRLTVT.

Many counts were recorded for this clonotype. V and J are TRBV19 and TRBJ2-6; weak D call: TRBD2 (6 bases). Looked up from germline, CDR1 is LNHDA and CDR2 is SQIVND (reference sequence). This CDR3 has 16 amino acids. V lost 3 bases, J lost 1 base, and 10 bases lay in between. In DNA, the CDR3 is TGTGCCAGTAGTATGGCAGGGAGGTCTGGGGCCAACGTCCTGACTTTC. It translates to CASSMAGRSGANVLTF.

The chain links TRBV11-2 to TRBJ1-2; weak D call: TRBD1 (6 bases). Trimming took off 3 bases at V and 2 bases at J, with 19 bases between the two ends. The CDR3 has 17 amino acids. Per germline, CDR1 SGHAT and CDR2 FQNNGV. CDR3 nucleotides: TGTGCCAGCAGCTTTCAAGAGGGGGGCGCGATAAACTATGGCTACACCTTC. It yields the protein CASSFQEGGAINYGYTF.

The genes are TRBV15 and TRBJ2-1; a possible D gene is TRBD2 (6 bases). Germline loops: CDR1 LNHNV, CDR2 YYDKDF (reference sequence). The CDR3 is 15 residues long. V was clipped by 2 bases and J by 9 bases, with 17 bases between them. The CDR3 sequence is CATSRRDFQVFEQFF. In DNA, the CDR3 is TGTGCCACCAGCAGACGGGACTTTCAAGTTTTTGAGCAGTTCTTC.

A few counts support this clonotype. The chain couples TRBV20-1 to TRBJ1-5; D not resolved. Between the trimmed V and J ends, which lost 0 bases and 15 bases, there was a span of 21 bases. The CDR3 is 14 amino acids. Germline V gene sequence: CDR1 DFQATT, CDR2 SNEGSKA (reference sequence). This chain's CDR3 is CSAREELGSSVPHF. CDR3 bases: TGCAGTGCTAGAGAGGAGTTAGGCTCCTCGGTTCCGCATTTT.

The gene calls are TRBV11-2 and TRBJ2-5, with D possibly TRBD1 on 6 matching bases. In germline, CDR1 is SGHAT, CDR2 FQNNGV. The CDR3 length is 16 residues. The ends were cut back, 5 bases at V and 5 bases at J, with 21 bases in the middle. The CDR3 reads CASSLRSRGGGETQYF. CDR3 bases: TGTGCCAGCAGCCTTAGGAGCCGAGGGGGTGGGGAGACCCAGTACTTC.

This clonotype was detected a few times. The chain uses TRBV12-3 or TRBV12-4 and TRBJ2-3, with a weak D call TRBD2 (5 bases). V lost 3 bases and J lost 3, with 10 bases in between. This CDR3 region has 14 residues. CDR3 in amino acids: CASSFTSRTDTQYF. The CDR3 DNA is TGTGCCAGCAGTTTCACTAGTAGGACAGATACGCAGTATTTT.

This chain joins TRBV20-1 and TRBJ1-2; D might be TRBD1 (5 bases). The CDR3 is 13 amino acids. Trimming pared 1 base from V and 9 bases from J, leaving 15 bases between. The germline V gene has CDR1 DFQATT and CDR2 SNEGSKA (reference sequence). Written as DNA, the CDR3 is TGCAGTGCTAGAGTGGTGGGGGTCGGAAGCTACACCTTC. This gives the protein CSARVVGVGSYTF.